This T cell receptor beta chain originates from a study of blood T cell repertoires in COVID-19. Background on the study: Collection of acute and convalescent COVID-19 samples took place in the United States, Italy and Spain.

Assay used: immunoSEQ multiplex PCR; TCRdb lists only in-frame clones, some missing. Here the sample spans 62,000 or so clones, roughly 80% being singletons. CDR3 length: 14 residues. V was clipped by 4 bases and J by 0 bases, with 7 bases between them. The germline gives CDR1 MNHEY, CDR2 SVGAGI. The TCR sequence derives from a woman in her thirties or forties with acute COVID-19. Sequenced input: PBMCs or T cells enriched from blood (not recorded which). V is TRBV6-5 and J is TRBJ2-1; D unresolved. Written as DNA, the CDR3 is TGTGCCAGCAGTTCCCCGGGCTCCTACAATGAGCAGTTCTTC. Protein: CASSSPGSYNEQFF.